A selection of T cell receptor beta chains follows, all from one sample in a study of Ad26.COV2.S vaccination and SARS-CoV-2 variants. Some clones are missing from TCRdb's copy, which holds only in-frame ones; the method was immunoSEQ multiplex PCR. This sample carries hundreds of thousands of clones, roughly 90% of them seen once, and the ten largest clones take approximately 1.5%. Source: peripheral blood, taken in a trial of Ad26.COV2.S vaccine versus placebo. The source is a person between 18 and 60 years old who received the Ad26.COV2.S COVID-19 vaccine or a placebo. Each CDR3 is given with its conserved first and last residue. Rows give clone size only sometimes, using once, few, many, or a class for an expanded clone.

v_gene,j_gene,abundance,CDR3aa
TRBV27,TRBJ1-6,-,CASSWGLNSPLHF
TRBV6-5,TRBJ1-1,-,CASSTGQANTEAFF
TRBV30,TRBJ2-7,-,CAWGLDTHEQYF
TRBV7-8,TRBJ1-4,-,CASSLSPGDLNEKLFF
TRBV19,TRBJ1-5,-,CACSNPGQGVNQPQHF
TRBV15,TRBJ2-3,-,CATSRGGGPTDTQYF
TRBV30,TRBJ1-6,-,CAWNRGSSYNSPLHF
TRBV29-1,TRBJ2-3,once,CSADPGGTDTQYF
TRBV2,TRBJ2-7,once,CASSLKLGQSSYEQYF
TRBV29-1,TRBJ2-7,-,CSFRLAGGGSYEQYF
TRBV7-9,TRBJ1-3,-,CASSPWTGPGNTIYF
TRBV5-4,TRBJ2-1,-,CASSLRRGLGNEQFF
TRBV19,TRBJ1-5,once,CASRAGEGFNQPQHF
TRBV29-1,TRBJ1-1,-,CSARRGTNTEAFF
TRBV19,TRBJ2-3,-,CASSPSGRTDTQYF
TRBV29-1,TRBJ1-5,-,CSVGGETPNQPQHF
TRBV7-9,TRBJ2-1,-,CASSPWEASSYNEQFF
TRBV10-3,TRBJ1-1,few,CAIKEEPNTEAFF
TRBV5-6,TRBJ2-2,-,CASSLDKTNTGELFF
TRBV5-1,TRBJ2-1,once,CASSKTGDNEQFF
TRBV4-1,TRBJ2-3,-,CASSPLTLDRGDPDTQYF
TRBV7-6,TRBJ2-5,-,CASSLEAGVGETQYF
TRBV18,TRBJ1-5,-,CASSPDGNNQPQHF
TRBV6-5,TRBJ1-2,-,CASRWDRGGGYTF